This T cell receptor (beta chain) was documented in a study of T cell responses to AZD1222 COVID-19 vaccine (dated by TCRdb to 2020 to 2023). About the investigation overall: TCR sequencing covered over 230 trial participants: some 210 given two doses of AZD1222 and 26 given two doses of MenACWY control vaccine. Trial participants were enrolled into age subgroups of 18-55, 56-69 and 70-plus years, which contained about 160, 30 and 59 TCR-sequenced participants, respectively.

The time point label, read with the paper, signifies: baseline before first vaccination. The meaning of the sample's treatment or condition label: meningococcal conjugate vaccine given as trial control. Vaccinee samples came from UK trials COV001 and COV002, including a single-blind randomized controlled phase 2/3 trial of AZD1222 (ChAdOx1 nCoV-19) in healthy adults. For TCRbeta chain sequencing, PBMC samples from trial participants were taken at day 0 and at day 28 after the second dose. The CDR3 regions of human TCRbeta chains were analyzed by immunosequencing. Concerning the study's data processing: Repertoire TCRs were matched against a reference library of SARS-CoV-2-specific TCRs generated with the MIRA antigen-specificity platform. Breadth meant the fraction of unique TCRs that were SARS-CoV-2-associated, whereas depth meant the fraction of total T cells that were SARS-CoV-2-associated. Using the MIRA data, each spike-specific TCR was mapped to the spike region that the TCR reacts to and placed in a CD4 or CD8 class. Log10-transformed breadth and depth values were compared by one-way ANOVA with Sidak's multiple comparisons tests. In TCRdb, the immuneACCESS table is reduced to in-frame sequences with V and J assigned. These tables do not hold every clone; where another copy was compared, an unresolved V gene accounts for under half, and the others remain unexplained. V, J and clone size derive from that table, while D and trimming were established from the DNA sequence. The table for this sample lists 150,000 to 200,000 clones; 87% of them were counted only once. Jointly, the top ten make up 2.5% to 3% of the sample.

The CDR3 measures 12 amino acids from cysteine to phenylalanine. The sequence is cut down to CDR3 DNA, 36 bases in frame from base 1. Via the germline V gene, CDR1 is MNHEY and CDR2 SVGAGI. Compared with germline, V lacks 8 bases and J lacks 4 bases; bases without a gene match: 4. The investigation overall reported the following: Vaccine-associated CD4 TCRs spanned the whole spike protein, with dominant responses in regions 160-218 and 743-854. In the small 56-69-year group, the increase in depth fell short of significance, most likely because of low power. Nearly half of unique spike-specific TCRs reportedly recognized epitopes outside regions mutated in the B.1.351 and B.1.1.7 variants. After two AZD1222 doses, both the breadth and the depth of spike-specific TCRs were significantly higher than at day 0 and than in MenACWY recipients. No day 14 peak-response samples were available, so repertoires were characterized only after the peak T cell response. Conclusions about previously exposed vaccinees are limited because only six or seven AZD1222 recipients were SARS-CoV-2 seropositive at baseline. Participants were mostly white British, with more females than males. The authors suggested clonal diversity may have been underestimated.

As for this clone: The antigen this receptor binds is unknown. There are no base qualities to consult, and no much larger clone falls within one base. The same CDR3 also results from other DNA sequences found in this sample.

The rearrangement joined TRBV6-5 to TRBJ1-1, and 7 bases in between align with TRBD1. The specimen was peripheral blood, collected on day 0 of MenACWY control vaccination. This TCR was sampled from an adult in good health. The nucleotides are TGTGCCAGCTCCCCAGGGGGCACTGAAGCTTTCTTT. Translated, it gives CASSPGGTEAFF.